The next 11 T cell receptor beta chains were all read from a single sample in a study of blood T cell repertoires in COVID-19. Clones were read by immunoSEQ multiplex PCR, and TCRdb kept only the in-frame ones, dropping some. The sample has 65,000 to 85,000 clones, 86% seen once. The source material was peripheral blood. The source of these receptors is a man aged 50-60 years with active COVID-19.

The rearrangement links TRBV7-9 to TRBJ2-1, with D unclear. CDR1 and CDR2 (germline): SEHNR, FQNEAQ (reference sequence). There are 13 residues in the CDR3. V lost 3 bases and J lost 5, with 8 bases in between. The CDR3: CASSFPLDNEQFF. The CDR3 bases are TGTGCCAGCAGCTTCCCTCTAGACAATGAGCAGTTCTTC.

The chain carries TRBV6-6 and TRBJ1-1; D is uncertain. The CDR3 sequence is 14 residues long. Germline V lookup: CDR1 MNHNY, CDR2 SVGAGI (reference sequence). V was pared by 2 bases and J by 1 base, with 8 bases between. CDR3 bases: TGTGCCAGCAGTTACCAGGAAACGAACACTGAAGCTTTCTTT. It is translated as CASSYQETNTEAFF.

The V call is TRBV9, the J call TRBJ1-1; D gene ambiguous. With 2 bases removed from V and 3 bases from J, the gap between germline ends came to 5 bases. Germline V gives CDR1 SGDLS, CDR2 YYNGEE. CDR3 size: 12 residues. CDR3 region: CASSVGDTEAFF. In DNA, the CDR3 is TGTGCCAGCAGCGTGGGAGACACTGAAGCTTTCTTT.

This chain links TRBV2 with TRBJ2-1, with TRBD1 identical over 10 bases. This CDR3 comprises 15 residues. The junction had 4 bases not matched to a gene; V was cut back by 5 bases and J by 3 bases. Germline loops: CDR1 SNHLY, CDR2 FYNNEI. The CDR3: CASSTRTGGYNEQFF. The CDR3 coding sequence is TGTGCCAGCAGTACCCGGACAGGGGGCTACAATGAGCAGTTCTTC.

On this clone itself: The sample has other DNA sequences that encode this CDR3 too. V is TRBV15 and J is TRBJ2-7; D ambiguous. Germline assignment: CDR1 LNHNV and CDR2 YYDKDF (reference sequence). CDR3 length equals 12 residues. V lost 0 bases, J lost 4 bases, and 4 bases lay in between. The CDR3 is CATSRDRYEQYF. In DNA form, the CDR3 reads TGTGCCACCAGCAGAGATCGGTACGAGCAGTACTTC. The variable domain in full, completed from reference TRBV15 and TRBJ2-7, reads DAMVIQNPRYQVTQFGKPVTLSCSQTLNHNVMYWYQQKSSQAPKLLFHYYDKDFNNEADTPDNFQSRRPNTSFCFLDIRSPGLGDTAMYLCATSRDRYEQYFGPGTRLTVT.

V gene TRBV9 combines with J gene TRBJ1-1; a possible D gene is TRBD1 (6 bases). Germline CDR1 SGDLS, CDR2 YYNGEE. This CDR3 is 15 amino acids long. V lost 0 bases and J 6 bases, leaving 15 bases between the germline ends. CDR3 region: CASSVGWDTRAEAFF. CDR3 sequence (DNA): TGTGCCAGCAGCGTAGGATGGGACACAAGGGCTGAAGCTTTCTTT. Variable domain in full (rest from reference TRBV9 and TRBJ1-1): DSGVTQTPKHLITATGQRVTLRCSPRSGDLSVYWYQQSLDQGLQFLIQYYNGEERAKGNILERFSAQQFPDLHSELNLSSLELGDSALYFCASSVGWDTRAEAFFGQGTRLTVV.

The chain combines TRBV18 with TRBJ2-7, with 8 bases that match TRBD1. The CDR3 has 15 amino acids. V lost 4 bases and J lost 2; bases outside the gene matches: 7. Germline lookup yields CDR1 KGHSH and CDR2 LQKENI. The CDR3 loop reads CASSRDRGFPYEQYF. CDR3 DNA sequence: TGTGCCAGCTCACGCGACAGGGGTTTTCCCTACGAGCAGTACTTC.

The count of this clone is one. This rearrangement joins TRBV5-1 to TRBJ1-1, with 10 bases matching TRBD1. V was clipped by 6 bases and J by 11 bases; unmatched bases: 13. The CDR3 contains 14 residues. The germline V gene encodes CDR1 SGHRS and CDR2 YFSETQ. The CDR3 region has the DNA TGCGCCAGCACTACGACAGGGGGCGCGGCGGAGGCTTTCTTT. It is translated as CASTTTGGAAEAFF.

J is TRBJ2-7 and V is TRBV12-3 or TRBV12-4, with 7 positions matching TRBD2. V dropped 8 bases and J dropped 5; count of bases not matched to a gene: 6. The CDR3 length is 12 residues. CDR3 DNA sequence: TGTGCCAGCGGACGGGAGGCGGACGAGCAGTACTTC. Translating it yields CASGREADEQYF.

Here the CDR3 reads CASSPWASGSSYEQFF. The CDR3, as DNA: TGTGCCAGCAGCCCTTGGGCTAGCGGGAGTTCCTATGAGCAGTTCTTC. J is TRBJ2-1 and V is TRBV5-4, with TRBD2 matching 10 bases. Losses at the gene ends were 4 bases for V and 8 bases for J; bases not matched to a gene: 12. Germline CDR1 reads SGHNT; CDR2 reads YYREEE (reference sequence). The CDR3 consists of 16 residues. The full variable domain, completed using reference TRBV5-4 and TRBJ2-1, is ETGVTQSPTHLIKTRGQQVTLRCSSQSGHNTVSWYQQALGQGPQFIFQYYREEENGRGNFPPRFSGLQFPNYSSELNVNALELDDSALYLCASSPWASGSSYEQFFGPGTRLTVL.

This CDR3 is CASLHRGLSPLHF. CDR3 in DNA: TGTGCCAGCCTTCACAGGGGGCTATCACCCCTCCACTTT. The chain combines TRBV2 with TRBJ1-6; TRBD1 aligns across 9 bases. Germline CDR1 SNHLY, CDR2 FYNNEI. J lost 10 bases, V lost 8 bases, and 6 bases had no gene match. The CDR3 sequence is 13 residues long.